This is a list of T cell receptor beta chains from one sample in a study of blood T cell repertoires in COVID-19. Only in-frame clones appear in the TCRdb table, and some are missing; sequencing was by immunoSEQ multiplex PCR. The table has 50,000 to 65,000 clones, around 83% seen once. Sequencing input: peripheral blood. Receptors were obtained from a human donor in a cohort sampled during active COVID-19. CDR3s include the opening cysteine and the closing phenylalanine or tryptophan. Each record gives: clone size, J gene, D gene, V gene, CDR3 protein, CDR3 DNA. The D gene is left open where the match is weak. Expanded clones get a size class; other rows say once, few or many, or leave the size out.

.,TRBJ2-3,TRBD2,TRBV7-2,CASSQGLAGFYTQYF,TGTGCCAGCAGCCAAGGACTAGCGGGGTTCTATACGCAGTATTTT
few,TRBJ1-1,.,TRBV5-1,CASSSDRLNTEAFF,TGCGCCAGCTCGTCCGACAGGTTGAACACTGAAGCTTTCTTT
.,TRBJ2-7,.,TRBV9,CASSGGLVSYEQYF,TGTGCCAGCAGCGGGGGACTGGTATCCTACGAGCAGTACTTC
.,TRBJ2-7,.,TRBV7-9,CASSLSGGPYEQYF,TGTGCCAGCAGCTTATCGGGGGGCCCCTACGAGCAGTACTTC
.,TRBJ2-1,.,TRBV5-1,CASSLVSGRYNEQFF,TGCGCCAGCAGCTTGGTTTCAGGGAGGTACAATGAGCAGTTCTTC
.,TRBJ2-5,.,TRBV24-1,CATSEERGGWETQYF,TGTGCCACCAGTGAGGAAAGGGGAGGATGGGAGACCCAGTACTTC
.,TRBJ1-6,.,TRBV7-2,CASSVHSNSPLHF,TGTGCCAGCAGCGTTCACAGTAATTCACCCCTCCACTTT
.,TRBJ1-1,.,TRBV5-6,CASTLGGGGTEAFF,TGTGCCAGCACCCTGGGGGGGGGTGGCACTGAAGCTTTCTTT
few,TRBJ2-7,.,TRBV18,CASSPDSYEQYF,TGTGCCAGCTCACCAGACAGCTACGAGCAGTACTTC
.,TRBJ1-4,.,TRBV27,CASSLKAGGDEKLFF,TGTGCCAGCAGTTTAAAGGCAGGAGGGGATGAAAAACTGTTTTTT
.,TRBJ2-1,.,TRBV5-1,CASSHGGYNEQFF,TGCGCCAGCAGCCACGGAGGCTACAATGAGCAGTTCTTC
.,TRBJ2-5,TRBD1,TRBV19,CASRGQGASIETQYF,TGTGCCAGTAGAGGGCAGGGGGCTTCAATAGAGACCCAGTACTTC
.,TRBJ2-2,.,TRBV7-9,CASSRDIHSGELFF,TGTGCCAGCAGCCGGGACATTCACTCCGGGGAGCTGTTTTTT
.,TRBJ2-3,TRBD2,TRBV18,CASSPGLAGATDSDTQYF,TGTGCCAGCTCACCTGGACTAGCGGGAGCCACAGATTCAGATACGCAGTATTTT
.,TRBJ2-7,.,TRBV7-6,CASSSRDTNEQYF,TGTGCCAGCAGCTCCCGGGACACAAACGAGCAGTACTTC
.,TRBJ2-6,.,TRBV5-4,CASSLRSSGANVLTF,TGTGCCAGCAGCTTGCGGTCGTCCGGGGCCAACGTCCTGACTTTC
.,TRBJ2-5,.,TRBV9,CASSVTGAGGEETQYF,TGTGCCAGCAGCGTAACAGGGGCCGGGGGCGAGGAGACCCAGTACTTC
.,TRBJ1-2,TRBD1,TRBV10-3,CAIRMGTGGYTF,TGTGCCATCAGGATGGGGACAGGGGGCTACACCTTC
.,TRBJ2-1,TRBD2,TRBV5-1,CASSLTSGRYNEQFF,TGCGCCAGCAGCTTGACTAGCGGGAGATACAATGAGCAGTTCTTC
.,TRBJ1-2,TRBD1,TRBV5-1,CASSLDQGASEGYTF,TGCGCCAGCAGCTTGGACCAGGGGGCCTCCGAGGGCTACACCTTC
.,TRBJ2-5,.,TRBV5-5,CASSFGETQYF,TGTGCCAGCAGCTTCGGAGAGACCCAGTACTTC
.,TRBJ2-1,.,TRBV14,CASSGWSSYNEQFF,TGTGCCAGCAGTGGGTGGAGCTCCTACAATGAGCAGTTCTTC
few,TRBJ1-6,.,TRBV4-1,CASSHQPVGAPSEFTLHF,TGCGCCAGCAGCCACCAGCCTGTGGGGGCACCCTCCGAATTCACCCTCCACTTT
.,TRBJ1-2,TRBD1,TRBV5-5,CASSLTGTGDYGYTF,TGTGCCAGCAGCTTGACCGGGACAGGGGACTATGGCTACACCTTC
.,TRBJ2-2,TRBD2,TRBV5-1,CASSLDTSGSGGGELFF,TGCGCCAGCAGCTTGGATACTAGCGGGAGCGGCGGCGGGGAGCTGTTTTTT
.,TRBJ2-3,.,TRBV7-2,CASSQRRGGTDTQYF,TGTGCCAGCAGCCAGAGGAGGGGAGGCACAGATACGCAGTATTTT
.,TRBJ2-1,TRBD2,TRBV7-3,CASSAQTSGNVNEQFF,TGTGCCAGCAGCGCCCAGACTAGCGGGAATGTTAATGAGCAGTTCTTC
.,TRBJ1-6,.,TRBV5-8,CASSGTARNSPLHF,TGTGCCAGCTCCGGTACCGCGAGGAATTCACCCCTCCACTTT
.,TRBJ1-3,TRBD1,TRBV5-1,CASSSGQGPSGNTIYF,TGCGCCAGCAGCTCAGGACAGGGCCCCTCTGGAAACACCATATATTTT